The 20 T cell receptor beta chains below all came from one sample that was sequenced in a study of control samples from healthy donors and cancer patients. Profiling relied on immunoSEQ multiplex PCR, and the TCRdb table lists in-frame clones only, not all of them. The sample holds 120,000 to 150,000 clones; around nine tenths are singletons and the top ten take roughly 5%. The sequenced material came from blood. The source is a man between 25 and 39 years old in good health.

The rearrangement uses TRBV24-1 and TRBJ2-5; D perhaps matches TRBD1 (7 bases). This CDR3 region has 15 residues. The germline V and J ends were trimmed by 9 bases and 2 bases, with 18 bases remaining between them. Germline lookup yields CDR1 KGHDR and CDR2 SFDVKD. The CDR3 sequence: CATGPGGLRQETQYF. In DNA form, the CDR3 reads TGTGCCACCGGACCAGGGGGGCTGAGACAAGAGACCCAGTACTTC.

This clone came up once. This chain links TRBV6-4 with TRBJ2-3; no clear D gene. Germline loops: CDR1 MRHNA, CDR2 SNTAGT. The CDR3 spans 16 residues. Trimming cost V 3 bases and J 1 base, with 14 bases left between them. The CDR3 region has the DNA TGTGCCAGCAGTGAGTCCCTACAAAAAGGCACAGATACGCAGTATTTT. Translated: CASSESLQKGTDTQYF.

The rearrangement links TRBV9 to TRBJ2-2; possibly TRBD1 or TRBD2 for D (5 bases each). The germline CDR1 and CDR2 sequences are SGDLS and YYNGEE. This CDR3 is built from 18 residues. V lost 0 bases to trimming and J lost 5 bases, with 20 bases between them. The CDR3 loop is CASSVALGPEVGTGELFF. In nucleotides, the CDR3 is TGTGCCAGCAGCGTAGCTTTGGGGCCGGAGGTTGGGACCGGGGAGCTGTTTTTT.

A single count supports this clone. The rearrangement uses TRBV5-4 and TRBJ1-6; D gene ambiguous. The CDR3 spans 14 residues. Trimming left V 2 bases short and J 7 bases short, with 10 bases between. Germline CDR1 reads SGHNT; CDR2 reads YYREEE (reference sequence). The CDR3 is CASSFYPENSPLHF. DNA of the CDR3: TGTGCCAGCAGCTTTTACCCAGAGAATTCACCCCTCCACTTT. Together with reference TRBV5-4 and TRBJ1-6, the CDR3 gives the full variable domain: ETGVTQSPTHLIKTRGQQVTLRCSSQSGHNTVSWYQQALGQGPQFIFQYYREEENGRGNFPPRFSGLQFPNYSSELNVNALELDDSALYLCASSFYPENSPLHFGNGTRLTVT.

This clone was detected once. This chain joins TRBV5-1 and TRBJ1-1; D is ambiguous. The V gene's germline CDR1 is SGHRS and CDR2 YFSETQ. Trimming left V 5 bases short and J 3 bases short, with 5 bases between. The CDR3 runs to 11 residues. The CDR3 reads CASREDTEAFF. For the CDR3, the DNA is TGCGCCAGCAGGGAGGACACTGAAGCTTTCTTT.

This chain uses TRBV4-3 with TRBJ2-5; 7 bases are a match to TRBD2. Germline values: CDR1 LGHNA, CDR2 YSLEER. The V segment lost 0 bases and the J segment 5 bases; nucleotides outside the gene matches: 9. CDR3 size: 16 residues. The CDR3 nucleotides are TGCGCCAGCAGCCAAGATACCGAGACTAGCTACGAGACCCAGTACTTC. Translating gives CASSQDTETSYETQYF.

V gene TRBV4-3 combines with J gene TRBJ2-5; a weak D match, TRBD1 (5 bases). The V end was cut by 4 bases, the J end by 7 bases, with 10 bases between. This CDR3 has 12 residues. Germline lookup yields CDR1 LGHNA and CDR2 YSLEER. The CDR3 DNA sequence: TGCGCCAGCAGCCTCGGCCAGGGGACCCAGTACTTC. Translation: CASSLGQGTQYF.

CDR3 sequence: CASSQGHQGGKAYEQYF. The DNA for the CDR3 is TGCGCCAGCAGCCAGGGGCACCAGGGGGGAAAGGCCTACGAGCAGTACTTC. This chain uses TRBV4-3 with TRBJ2-7; maybe TRBD1 (7 bases). The V gene's germline CDR1 is LGHNA and CDR2 YSLEER. V shed 3 bases and J shed 2 bases, with 20 bases lying between them. The CDR3 runs 17 residues.

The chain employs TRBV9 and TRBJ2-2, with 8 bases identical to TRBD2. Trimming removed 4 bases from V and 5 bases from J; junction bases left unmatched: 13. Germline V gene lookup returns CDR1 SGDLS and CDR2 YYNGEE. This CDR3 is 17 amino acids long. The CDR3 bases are TGTGCCAGCAGCCCGGGAGGGCAGTGGGACCCAACCGGGGAGCTGTTTTTT. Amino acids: CASSPGGQWDPTGELFF.

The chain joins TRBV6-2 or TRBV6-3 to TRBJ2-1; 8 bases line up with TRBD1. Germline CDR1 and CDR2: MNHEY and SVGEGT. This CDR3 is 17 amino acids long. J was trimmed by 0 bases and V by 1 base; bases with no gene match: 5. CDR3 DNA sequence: TGTGCCAGCAGTTACTTGACAGGGGATATCTCCTACAATGAGCAGTTCTTC. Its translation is CASSYLTGDISYNEQFF.

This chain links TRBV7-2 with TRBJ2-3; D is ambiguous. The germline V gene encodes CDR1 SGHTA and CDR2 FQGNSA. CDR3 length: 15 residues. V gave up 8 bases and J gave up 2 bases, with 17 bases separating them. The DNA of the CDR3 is TGTGCCAGCGGACCCCCGGCCCTAAACACAGATACGCAGTATTTT. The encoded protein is CASGPPALNTDTQYF. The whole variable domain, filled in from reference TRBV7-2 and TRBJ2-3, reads GAGVSQSPSNKVTEKGKDVELRCDPISGHTALYWYRQSLGQGLEFLIYFQGNSAPDKSGLPSDRFSAERTGGSVSTLTIQRTQQEDSAVYLCASGPPALNTDTQYFGPGTRLTVL.

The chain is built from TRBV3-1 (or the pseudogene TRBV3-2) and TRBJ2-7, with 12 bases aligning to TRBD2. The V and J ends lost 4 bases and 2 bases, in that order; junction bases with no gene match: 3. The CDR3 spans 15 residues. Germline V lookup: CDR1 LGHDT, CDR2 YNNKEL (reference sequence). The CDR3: CASSRGLAGTYEQYF. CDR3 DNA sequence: TGTGCCAGCAGCCGCGGACTAGCGGGAACCTACGAGCAGTACTTC.

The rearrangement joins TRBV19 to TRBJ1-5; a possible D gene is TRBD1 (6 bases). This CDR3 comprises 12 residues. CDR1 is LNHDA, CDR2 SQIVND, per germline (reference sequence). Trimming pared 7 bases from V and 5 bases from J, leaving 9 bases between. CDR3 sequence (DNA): TGTGCCAGTAAGGGGGACCATCAGCCCCAGCATTTT. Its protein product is CASKGDHQPQHF. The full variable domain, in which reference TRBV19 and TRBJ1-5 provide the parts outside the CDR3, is DGGITQSPKYLFRKEGQNVTLSCEQNLNHDAMYWYRQDPGQGLRLIYYSQIVNDFQKGDIAEGYSVSREKKESFPLTVTSAQKNPTAFYLCASKGDHQPQHFGDGTRLSIL.

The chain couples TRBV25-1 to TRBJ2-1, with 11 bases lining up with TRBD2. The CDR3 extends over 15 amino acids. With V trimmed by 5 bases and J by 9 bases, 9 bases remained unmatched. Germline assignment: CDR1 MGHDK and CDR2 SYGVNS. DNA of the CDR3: TGTGCCAGCAGTCTAGCGGGAGGAGTTTCTTTTGAGCAGTTCTTC. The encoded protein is CASSLAGGVSFEQFF.

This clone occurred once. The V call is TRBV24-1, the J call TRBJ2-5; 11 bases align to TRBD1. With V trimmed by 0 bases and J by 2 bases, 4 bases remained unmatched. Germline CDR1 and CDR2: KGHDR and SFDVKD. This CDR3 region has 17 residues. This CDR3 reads CATSDLGQGALQETQYF. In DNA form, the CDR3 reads TGTGCCACCAGTGATTTGGGACAGGGGGCGCTTCAAGAGACCCAGTACTTC.

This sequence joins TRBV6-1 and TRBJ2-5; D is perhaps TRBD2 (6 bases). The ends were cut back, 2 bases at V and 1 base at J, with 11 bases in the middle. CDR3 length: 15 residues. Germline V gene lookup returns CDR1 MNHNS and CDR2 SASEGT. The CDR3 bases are TGTGCCAGCAGTGAAAGTATTAGCGGCCAAGAGACCCAGTACTTC. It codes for CASSESISGQETQYF.

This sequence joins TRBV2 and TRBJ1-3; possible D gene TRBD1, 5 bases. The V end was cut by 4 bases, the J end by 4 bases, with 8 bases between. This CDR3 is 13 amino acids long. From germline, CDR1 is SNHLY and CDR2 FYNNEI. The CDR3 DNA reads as TGTGCCAGCAGTGTCGGGGACGGAAACACCATATATTTT. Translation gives CASSVGDGNTIYF.

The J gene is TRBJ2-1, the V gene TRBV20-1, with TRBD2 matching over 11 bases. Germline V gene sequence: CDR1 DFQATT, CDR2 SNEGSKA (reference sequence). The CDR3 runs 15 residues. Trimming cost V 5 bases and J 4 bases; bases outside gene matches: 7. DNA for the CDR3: TGCAGTGCTGGTGCCGGGACTAGCGGATACAATGAGCAGTTCTTC. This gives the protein CSAGAGTSGYNEQFF.

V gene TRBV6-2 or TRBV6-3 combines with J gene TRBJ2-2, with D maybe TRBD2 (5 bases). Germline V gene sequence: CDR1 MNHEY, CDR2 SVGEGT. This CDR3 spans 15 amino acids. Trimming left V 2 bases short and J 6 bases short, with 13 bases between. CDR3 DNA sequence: TGTGCCAGCAGTTACGACGGAGGCCCCCCCGGGGAGCTGTTTTTT. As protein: CASSYDGGPPGELFF.

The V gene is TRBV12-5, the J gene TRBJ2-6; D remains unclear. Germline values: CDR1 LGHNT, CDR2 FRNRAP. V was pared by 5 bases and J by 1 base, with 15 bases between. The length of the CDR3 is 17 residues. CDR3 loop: CASGPADRPSGANVLTF. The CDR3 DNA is TGTGCTAGTGGTCCCGCGGATCGACCTTCTGGGGCCAACGTCCTGACTTTC. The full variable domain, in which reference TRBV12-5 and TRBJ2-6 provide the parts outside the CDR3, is DARVTQTPRHKVTEMGQEVTMRCQPILGHNTVFWYRQTMMQGLELLAYFRNRAPLDDSGMPKDRFSAEMPDATLATLKIQPSEPRDSAVYFCASGPADRPSGANVLTFGAGSRLTVL.